This T cell receptor beta chain was sequenced for a study of blood T cell repertoires in COVID-19. This clone was seen only a few times. The trim removed 1 base at V and 1 base at J, leaving 1 base unmatched. CDR1 and CDR2 from the germline V gene are SGHTS and YDEGEE. The CDR3 extends over 15 amino acids. The table came from immunoSEQ multiplex PCR; TCRdb's copy has only in-frame clones and leaves some out. The sample lists under 350,000 clones, approximately 83% occurring once. Sequenced: PBMCs or T cells enriched from blood (not recorded which). V and J are TRBV5-8 and TRBJ1-5, with 8 nucleotides matching TRBD1. This TCR derives from a woman aged 40-49 years with acute COVID-19. CDR3 sequence reads: CASSLRDRSNQPQHF. CDR3 DNA: TGTGCCAGCAGCTTGCGGGACAGGAGCAATCAGCCCCAGCATTTT.